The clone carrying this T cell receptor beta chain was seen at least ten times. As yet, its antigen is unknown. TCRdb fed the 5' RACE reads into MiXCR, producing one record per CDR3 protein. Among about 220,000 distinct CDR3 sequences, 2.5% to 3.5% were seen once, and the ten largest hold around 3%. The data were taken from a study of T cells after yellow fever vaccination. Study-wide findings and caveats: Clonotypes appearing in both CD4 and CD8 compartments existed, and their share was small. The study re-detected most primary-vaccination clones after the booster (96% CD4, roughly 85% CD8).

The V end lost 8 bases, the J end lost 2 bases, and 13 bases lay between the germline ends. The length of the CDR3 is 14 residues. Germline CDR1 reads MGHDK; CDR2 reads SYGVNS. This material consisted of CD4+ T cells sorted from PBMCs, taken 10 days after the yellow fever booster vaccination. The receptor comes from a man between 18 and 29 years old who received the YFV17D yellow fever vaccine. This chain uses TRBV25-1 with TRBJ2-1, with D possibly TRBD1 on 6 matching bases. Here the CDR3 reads CASLGQQPYNEQFF. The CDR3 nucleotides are TGTGCCAGCCTTGGACAGCAACCCTACAATGAGCAGTTCTTC. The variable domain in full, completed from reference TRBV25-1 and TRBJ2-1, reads EADIYQTPRYLVIGTGKKITLECSQTMGHDKMYWYQQDPGMELHLIHYSYGVNSTEKGDLSSESTVSRIRTEHFPLTLESARPSHTSQYLCASLGQQPYNEQFFGPGTRLTVL.